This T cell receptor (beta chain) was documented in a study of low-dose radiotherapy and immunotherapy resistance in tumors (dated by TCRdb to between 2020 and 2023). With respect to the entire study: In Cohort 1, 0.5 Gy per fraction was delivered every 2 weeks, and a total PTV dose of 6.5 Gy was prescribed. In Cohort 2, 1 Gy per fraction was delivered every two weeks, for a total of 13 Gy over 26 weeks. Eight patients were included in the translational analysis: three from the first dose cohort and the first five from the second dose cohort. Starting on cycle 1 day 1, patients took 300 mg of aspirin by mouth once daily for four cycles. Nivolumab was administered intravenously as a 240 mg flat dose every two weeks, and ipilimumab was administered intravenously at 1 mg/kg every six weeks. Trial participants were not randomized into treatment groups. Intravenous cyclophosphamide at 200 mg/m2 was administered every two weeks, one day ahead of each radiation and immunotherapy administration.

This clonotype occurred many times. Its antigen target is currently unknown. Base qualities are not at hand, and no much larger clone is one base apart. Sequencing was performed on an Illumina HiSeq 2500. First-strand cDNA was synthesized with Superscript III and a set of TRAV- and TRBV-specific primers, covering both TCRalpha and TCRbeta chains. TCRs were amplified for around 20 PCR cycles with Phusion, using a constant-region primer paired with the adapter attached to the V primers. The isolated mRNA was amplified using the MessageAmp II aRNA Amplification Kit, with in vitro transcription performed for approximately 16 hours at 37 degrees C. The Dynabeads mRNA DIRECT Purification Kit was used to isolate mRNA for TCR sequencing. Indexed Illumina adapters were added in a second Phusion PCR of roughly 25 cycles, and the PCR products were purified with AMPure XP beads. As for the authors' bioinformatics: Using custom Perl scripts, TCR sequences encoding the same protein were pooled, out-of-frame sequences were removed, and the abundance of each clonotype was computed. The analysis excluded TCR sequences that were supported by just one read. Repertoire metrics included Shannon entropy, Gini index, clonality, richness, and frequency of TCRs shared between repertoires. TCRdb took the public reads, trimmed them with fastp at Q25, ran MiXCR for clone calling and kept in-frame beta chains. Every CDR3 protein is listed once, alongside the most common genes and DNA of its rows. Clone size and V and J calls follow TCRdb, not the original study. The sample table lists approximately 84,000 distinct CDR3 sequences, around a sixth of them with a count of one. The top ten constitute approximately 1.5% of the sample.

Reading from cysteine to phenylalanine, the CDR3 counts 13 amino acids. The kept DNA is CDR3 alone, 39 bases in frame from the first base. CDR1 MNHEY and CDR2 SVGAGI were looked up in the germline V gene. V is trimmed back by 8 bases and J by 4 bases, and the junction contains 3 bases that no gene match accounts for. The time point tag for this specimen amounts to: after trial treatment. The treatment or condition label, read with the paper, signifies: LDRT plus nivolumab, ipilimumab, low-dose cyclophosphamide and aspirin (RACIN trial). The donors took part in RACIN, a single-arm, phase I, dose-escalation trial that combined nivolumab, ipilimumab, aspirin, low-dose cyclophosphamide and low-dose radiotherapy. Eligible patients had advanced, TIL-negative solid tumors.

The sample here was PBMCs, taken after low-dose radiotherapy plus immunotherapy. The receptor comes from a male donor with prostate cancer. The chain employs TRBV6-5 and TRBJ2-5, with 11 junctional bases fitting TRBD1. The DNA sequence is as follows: TGTGCCAGCGGGACAGGGGGTGTAGAGACCCAGTACTTC. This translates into CASGTGGVETQYF.